This entry is about one T cell receptor beta chain. Its antigen is undetermined. The data were taken from a study of T cell responses to AZD1222 COVID-19 vaccine. Study findings and constraints: There were vaccine-associated CD4 TCRs across spike, dominant at 160-218 and 743-854.

Generated by immunoSEQ multiplex PCR, the TCRdb table keeps only in-frame clones and is missing some. Of 120,000 to 150,000 clones detected, around 91% appear once; the ten largest clones hold roughly 5.5%. There are 13 residues in the CDR3. Germline V gene sequence: CDR1 SGHDT, CDR2 YYEEEE. Trimming cost V 7 bases and J 2 bases, with 13 bases left between them. The origin of this receptor is an adult in good health. Material: peripheral blood, obtained on day 0 of AZD1222 vaccination. The chain carries TRBV5-6 and TRBJ2-7; D assignment may be TRBD1 or TRBD2 (6 bases each). The CDR3: CASGLGGTYEQYF. CDR3 DNA sequence: TGTGCCAGCGGGCTAGGGGGGACCTACGAGCAGTACTTC.